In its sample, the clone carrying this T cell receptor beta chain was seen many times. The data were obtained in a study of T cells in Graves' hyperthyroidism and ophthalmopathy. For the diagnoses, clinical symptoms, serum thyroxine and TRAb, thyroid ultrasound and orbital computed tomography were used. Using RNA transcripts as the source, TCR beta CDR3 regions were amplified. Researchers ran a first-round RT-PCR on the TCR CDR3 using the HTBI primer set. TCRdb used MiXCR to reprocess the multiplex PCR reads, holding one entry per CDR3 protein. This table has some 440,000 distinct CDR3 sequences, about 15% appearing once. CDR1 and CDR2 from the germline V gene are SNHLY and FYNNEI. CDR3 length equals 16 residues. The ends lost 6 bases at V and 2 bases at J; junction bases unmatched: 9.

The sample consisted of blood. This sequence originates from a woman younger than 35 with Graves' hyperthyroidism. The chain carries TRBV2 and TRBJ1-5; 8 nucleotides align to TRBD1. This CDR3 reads CASSLDRVGGNQPQHF. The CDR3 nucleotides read TGTGCCAGCAGCCTGGACAGGGTAGGCGGCAATCAGCCCCAGCATTTT.